This passage covers 32 T cell receptor beta chains from one sample sequenced in a study of T cell responses to AZD1222 COVID-19 vaccine. Here immunoSEQ multiplex PCR was the method, and the copy in TCRdb shows in-frame clones only, minus some. The sample holds 65,000 to 85,000 clones, more than 85% seen once. Here the sequenced sample was peripheral blood, taken on day 0 of AZD1222 vaccination. These receptors all come from an adult in good health.

The chain links TRBV27 to TRBJ1-6, with 9 bases fitting TRBD1. The V gene's germline CDR1 is MNHEY and CDR2 SMNVEV (reference sequence). The CDR3 runs 14 residues. Germline trimming cut 5 bases from V and 8 bases from J; bases unmatched to any gene: 4. CDR3 residues: CASSGTGLHSPLHF. Written as DNA, the CDR3 is TGTGCCAGCAGTGGGACAGGGCTACATTCACCCCTCCACTTT.

V and J are TRBV5-4 and TRBJ1-6; no definite D call. Trimming removed 0 bases at V and 6 bases at J, with 7 bases between. CDR1 is SGHNT and CDR2 is YYREEE in the germline V gene (reference sequence). The CDR3 is 14 residues long. The DNA of the CDR3 is TGTGCCAGCAGCTTGGAACAGACTAATTCACCCCTCCACTTT. This encodes CASSLEQTNSPLHF.

The chain recombines TRBV7-2 with TRBJ2-2; tentatively, D is TRBD2 (5 bases). Trimming left V 0 bases short and J 7 bases short, with 6 bases between. The CDR3 loop spans 13 amino acids. Germline CDR1 and CDR2: SGHTA and FQGNSA. The CDR3 spells CASSLAEDGELFF. CDR3 coding DNA: TGTGCCAGCAGCTTAGCGGAGGACGGGGAGCTGTTTTTT.

This chain joins TRBV9 and TRBJ2-3; 8 nucleotides agree with TRBD1. Germline V gene sequence: CDR1 SGDLS, CDR2 YYNGEE. J lost 8 bases, V lost 1 base, and 6 bases had no gene match. CDR3 length: 14 amino acids. This CDR3 reads CASSVQGARGTQYF. The CDR3 coding sequence is TGTGCCAGCAGCGTACAGGGGGCGCGGGGTACGCAGTATTTT.

The V and J genes are TRBV5-4 and TRBJ1-1; tentative D call: TRBD1 (6 bases). V lost 6 bases, J lost 4 bases, and 16 bases lay in between. Germline CDR1 SGHNT, CDR2 YYREEE (reference sequence). This CDR3 contains 14 residues. The CDR3 nucleotides read TGTGCCAGCATTACCCAGGGGTCCCTCACTGAAGCTTTCTTT. It translates to CASITQGSLTEAFF. Using reference TRBV5-4 and TRBJ1-1 for the parts outside the CDR3, the full variable domain is ETGVTQSPTHLIKTRGQQVTLRCSSQSGHNTVSWYQQALGQGPQFIFQYYREEENGRGNFPPRFSGLQFPNYSSELNVNALELDDSALYLCASITQGSLTEAFFGQGTRLTVV.

The CDR3 protein is CASSLLRDTEAFF. CDR3 bases: TGTGCCAGCAGTTTGCTCAGGGACACTGAAGCTTTCTTT. The chain links TRBV12-3 or TRBV12-4 to TRBJ1-1, with D perhaps TRBD1 (5 bases). The CDR3 length is 13 residues. V was pared by 3 bases and J by 3 bases, with 8 bases between.

The chain recombines TRBV4-1 with TRBJ1-2; D gene ambiguous. This CDR3 contains 14 residues. Germline loops: CDR1 MGHRA, CDR2 YSYEKL. V lost 4 bases and J 3 bases, leaving 12 bases between the germline ends. This CDR3 is CASSRDLGDYGYTF. The CDR3 DNA sequence: TGCGCCAGCAGCCGCGACTTGGGCGACTATGGCTACACCTTC.

The chain couples TRBV19 to TRBJ2-1; D ambiguous. The ends were cut back, 0 bases at V and 7 bases at J, with 7 bases in the middle. The CDR3 extends over 13 amino acids. Germline CDR1 LNHDA, CDR2 SQIVND (reference sequence). CDR3 amino acids: CASSIDLRNEQFF. The CDR3 DNA is TGTGCCAGTAGTATAGATCTCAGGAATGAGCAGTTCTTC.

The chain employs TRBV19 and TRBJ1-2; D unresolved. The ends were cut back, 4 bases at V and 3 bases at J, with 12 bases in the middle. Looked up from germline, CDR1 is LNHDA and CDR2 is SQIVND (reference sequence). The CDR3 length is 14 residues. The CDR3 here is CASSTEGRDYGYTF. The CDR3 coding sequence is TGTGCCAGTAGTACTGAGGGAAGGGACTATGGCTACACCTTC.

The rearrangement uses TRBV19 and TRBJ2-3, with 9 bases lining up with TRBD1. The germline V gene encodes CDR1 LNHDA and CDR2 SQIVND (reference sequence). This CDR3 contains 15 residues. The V and J ends lost 5 bases and 2 bases, in that order; junction bases with no gene match: 5. The CDR3 here is CASSLQGALTDTQYF. The DNA of the CDR3 is TGTGCCAGTAGTTTACAGGGGGCTCTCACAGATACGCAGTATTTT.

The CDR3 nucleotides are TGTGCCAGCAGCCAAGCCCGGGGGACTGAAGCTTTCTTT. Protein product: CASSQARGTEAFF. The rearrangement uses TRBV3-1 (or the pseudogene TRBV3-2) and TRBJ1-1; a possible D gene is TRBD1 (5 bases). Germline CDR1 is LGHDT and CDR2 is YNNKEL (reference sequence). The V end was cut by 1 base, the J end by 5 bases, with 8 bases between. There are 13 residues in the CDR3.

J is TRBJ2-7 and V is TRBV7-2; D is perhaps TRBD1 or TRBD2 (6 bases each). CDR1 is SGHTA, CDR2 FQGNSA, per germline. V was clipped by 1 base and J by 2 bases, with 12 bases between them. This CDR3 has 15 amino acids. The CDR3 DNA reads TGTGCCAGCAGCTTAGAAGGGGGGTACGCCTACGAGCAGTACTTC. Protein product: CASSLEGGYAYEQYF. Drawing the rest from reference TRBV7-2 and TRBJ2-7, the complete variable domain is GAGVSQSPSNKVTEKGKDVELRCDPISGHTALYWYRQSLGQGLEFLIYFQGNSAPDKSGLPSDRFSAERTGGSVSTLTIQRTQQEDSAVYLCASSLEGGYAYEQYFGPGTRLTVT.

The chain recombines TRBV19 with TRBJ1-1; TRBD1 might be the D (6 bases). Trimming cost V 6 bases and J 5 bases, with 16 bases left between them. Per germline, CDR1 LNHDA and CDR2 SQIVND (reference sequence). The CDR3 loop spans 14 amino acids. CDR3 in amino acids: CASSIRDTGTEAFF. The CDR3, as DNA: TGTGCCAGTAGCATCCGGGACACGGGTACTGAAGCTTTCTTT.

This sequence joins TRBV19 and TRBJ1-1; TRBD1 is a possible D gene (5 bases). Between the trimmed V and J ends, which lost 3 bases and 7 bases, there was a span of 15 bases. The CDR3 covers 14 residues. Germline V gene sequence: CDR1 LNHDA, CDR2 SQIVND (reference sequence). The CDR3 DNA reads as TGTGCCAGTAGTATTGACACGGGAAGGGGTGAAGCTTTCTTT. As protein: CASSIDTGRGEAFF.

The chain links TRBV2 to TRBJ1-2; TRBD1 matches at 7 bases. Trimming removed 6 bases from V and 7 bases from J; junction bases left unmatched: 11. CDR1 is SNHLY and CDR2 is FYNNEI in the germline V gene. This CDR3 contains 14 residues. The CDR3 is CASSNYLTGAGYTF. The CDR3 DNA reads as TGTGCCAGCAGCAACTACCTTACAGGGGCTGGCTACACCTTC.

The rearrangement uses TRBV6-4 and TRBJ2-2, with a weak D call TRBD1 (6 bases). V was pared by 3 bases and J by 0 bases, with 8 bases between. CDR3 length equals 15 residues. CDR1 is MRHNA, CDR2 SNTAGT, per germline. CDR3: CASSEPGANTGELFF. For the CDR3, the DNA is TGTGCCAGCAGTGAGCCAGGGGCGAACACCGGGGAGCTGTTTTTT.

This clone was seen once. The chain joins TRBV5-1 to TRBJ1-1; D gene unclear. This CDR3 has 14 residues. The germline V and J ends were trimmed by 0 bases and 2 bases, with 8 bases remaining between them. The V gene's germline CDR1 is SGHRS and CDR2 YFSETQ. Written as DNA, the CDR3 is TGCGCCAGCAGCTTGGGGGCGGCTAACACTGAAGCTTTCTTT. Protein product: CASSLGAANTEAFF.

The chain carries TRBV5-5 and TRBJ2-1; D is unclear. V was shortened by 4 bases and J by 10 bases, with 9 bases between the two germline ends. Germline values: CDR1 SGHKS, CDR2 YYEKEE (reference sequence). CDR3 length equals 11 residues. CDR3 amino acids: CASSAPVEQFF. The CDR3 region has the DNA TGTGCCAGCAGCGCGCCGGTCGAGCAGTTCTTC.

This clone showed up just a few times. The V call is TRBV10-2, the J call TRBJ1-1; D gene ambiguous. V shed 3 bases and J shed 0 bases, with 8 bases lying between them. Germline V CDR1 and CDR2: WSHSY, SAAADI. The CDR3 covers 14 residues. In DNA, the CDR3 is TGCGCCAGCAGTGAATTCGGGATGAACACTGAAGCTTTCTTT. This encodes CASSEFGMNTEAFF.

This chain links TRBV4-3 with TRBJ1-1; D is perhaps TRBD1 (5 bases). In germline, CDR1 is LGHNA, CDR2 YSLEER. The CDR3 extends over 17 amino acids. V was clipped by 4 bases and J by 1 base, with 19 bases between them. For the CDR3, the DNA is TGCGCCAGCAGCCGATTTAACGGGGGTCGAGGGAACACTGAAGCTTTCTTT. This sequence encodes CASSRFNGGRGNTEAFF.

This sequence joins TRBV6-1 and TRBJ2-1, with 12 bases fitting TRBD2. From germline, CDR1 is MNHNS and CDR2 SASEGT. J gave up 8 bases and V 0 bases, and 11 bases lay outside the gene matches. CDR3 length: 18 amino acids. The DNA for the CDR3 is TGTGCCAGCAGTGAAGCACTAGCGGGGGGCACATTGTGGGATGAGCAGTTCTTC. Protein sequence: CASSEALAGGTLWDEQFF.

This chain connects TRBV10-2 to TRBJ2-2; possibly TRBD1 for D (6 bases). Germline loops: CDR1 WSHSY, CDR2 SAAADI. The CDR3 sequence is 14 residues long. V lost 5 bases to trimming and J lost 6 bases, with 13 bases between them. This chain's CDR3 is CASSRDISAGELFF. The DNA for the CDR3 is TGCGCCAGCAGTCGGGACATTTCGGCCGGGGAGCTGTTTTTT.

V is TRBV5-8 and J is TRBJ1-6; no clear D gene. With 2 bases removed from V and 0 bases from J, the gap between germline ends came to 3 bases. CDR3 length: 14 residues. CDR1 and CDR2 from the germline V gene are SGHTS and YDEGEE. CDR3 protein: CASSFSSYNSPLHF. The CDR3 region has the DNA TGTGCCAGCAGCTTTAGCTCCTATAATTCACCCCTCCACTTT.

The V call is TRBV5-1, the J call TRBJ2-1; 10 bases are a match to TRBD1. CDR1 is SGHRS and CDR2 is YFSETQ in the germline V gene. With V trimmed by 4 bases and J by 3 bases, 4 bases remained unmatched. There are 15 residues in the CDR3. CDR3 region: CASSPTGGIYNEQFF. The CDR3 nucleotides read TGCGCCAGCAGCCCGACAGGGGGCATCTACAATGAGCAGTTCTTC.

The chain combines TRBV7-3 with TRBJ2-3; D is unclear. CDR1 and CDR2 (germline): SGHTA, FQGTGA. The V end was cut by 5 bases, the J end by 0 bases, with 15 bases between. The CDR3 spans 16 residues. Here the CDR3 DNA reads TGTGCCAGCAGCCCTGGGGTTGGGCCTAGCACAGATACGCAGTATTTT. Translation: CASSPGVGPSTDTQYF.

The rearrangement links TRBV7-6 to TRBJ1-2; possibly TRBD1 for D (6 bases). Trimming left V 5 bases short and J 1 base short, with 20 bases between. CDR3 length equals 17 residues. Germline V gene sequence: CDR1 SGHVS, CDR2 FNYEAQ. Here the CDR3 reads CASSQVEGGGINYGYTF. Here the CDR3 DNA reads TGTGCCAGCAGCCAGGTCGAAGGGGGAGGGATTAACTATGGCTACACCTTC.

V is TRBV7-2 and J is TRBJ2-1; D remains unclear. The CDR3 has 17 amino acids. Germline CDR1 SGHTA, CDR2 FQGNSA. The V and J ends lost 1 base and 2 bases respectively, with 15 bases between them. The chain's CDR3 is CASSLEARPSTYNEQFF. For the CDR3, the DNA is TGTGCCAGCAGCTTAGAAGCTAGACCCTCAACCTACAATGAGCAGTTCTTC. The full variable domain, its missing parts supplied by reference TRBV7-2 and TRBJ2-1, is GAGVSQSPSNKVTEKGKDVELRCDPISGHTALYWYRQSLGQGLEFLIYFQGNSAPDKSGLPSDRFSAERTGGSVSTLTIQRTQQEDSAVYLCASSLEARPSTYNEQFFGPGTRLTVL.

The CDR3 DNA reads TGTGCCAGCAGTGTATACCACCGCCCAGATACGCAGTATTTT. It specifies CASSVYHRPDTQYF. V is TRBV6-2 or TRBV6-3 and J is TRBJ2-3; D unresolved. V was shortened by 5 bases and J by 4 bases, with 13 bases between the two germline ends. Germline lookup yields CDR1 MNHEY and CDR2 SVGEGT. The CDR3 is 14 amino acids.

In its sample, this clone was seen once. The CDR3 nucleotides read TGTGCCATCAGGGGACAGGGGTTAGACAATGAGCAGTTCTTC. Its translation is CAIRGQGLDNEQFF. The chain uses TRBV10-3 and TRBJ2-1; 10 bases agree with TRBD1. Trimming cost V 6 bases and J 5 bases; bases outside gene matches: 4. Per the germline V gene, CDR1 is ENHRY and CDR2 is SYGVKD. This CDR3 has 14 residues.

The chain combines TRBV6-6 with TRBJ2-6; no clear D. The V end lost 6 bases, the J end lost 0 bases, and 12 bases lay between the germline ends. This CDR3 has 16 amino acids. Germline V lookup: CDR1 MNHNY, CDR2 SVGAGI (reference sequence). CDR3 DNA: TGTGCCAGCAGCGACCTTACCCACTCTGGGGCCAACGTCCTGACTTTC. The encoded protein is CASSDLTHSGANVLTF.

This sequence joins TRBV27 and TRBJ1-1, with a weak D call TRBD1 (6 bases). This CDR3 region has 17 residues. Germline V gives CDR1 MNHEY, CDR2 SMNVEV (reference sequence). V gave up 0 bases and J gave up 4 bases, with 18 bases separating them. CDR3 in DNA: TGTGCCAGCAGTTTATCGGGGGGGCGGGGGGCGCGCACTGAAGCTTTCTTT. Translated: CASSLSGGRGARTEAFF.

The chain recombines TRBV27 with TRBJ2-5; TRBD2 aligns across 12 bases. J lost 2 bases, V lost 6 bases, and 4 bases had no gene match. CDR1 and CDR2 from the germline V gene are MNHEY and SMNVEV (reference sequence). This CDR3 spans 15 amino acids. The CDR3 region is CASSASGGAQETQYF. CDR3 DNA sequence: TGTGCCAGCAGCGCTAGCGGGGGGGCACAAGAGACCCAGTACTTC.